The next 14 T cell receptor beta chains were all read from a single sample in a study of cytotoxic CD8 clonotypes in ibrutinib-treated CLL. The repertoire was sequenced with immunoSEQ multiplex PCR; TCRdb's copy has only in-frame clones and lacks some. This sample yields roughly 330,000 clones, of which 67% are seen a single time; 6.3% belongs to the top ten. The sample here was PBMCs, taken after 36 months of ibrutinib treatment. These TCRs come from a human donor with chronic lymphocytic leukemia.

The chain carries TRBV7-2 and TRBJ2-1; TRBD2 aligns across 9 bases. Germline V gene sequence: CDR1 SGHTA, CDR2 FQGNSA. V gave up 5 bases and J gave up 7 bases; unmatched junction bases: 15. This CDR3 contains 17 residues. Written as DNA, the CDR3 is TGTGCCAGCAGCGTCAGGGGCGGGAGGGCCGTTGAAAATGAGCAGTTCTTC. Translation: CASSVRGGRAVENEQFF.

In DNA form, the CDR3 reads TGCGCCAGCAGCTTGGCAGGACCCGCGACAGATACGCAGTATTTT. This codes for CASSLAGPATDTQYF. The rearrangement links TRBV5-1 to TRBJ2-3, with D unclear. The CDR3 has 15 amino acids. Per germline, CDR1 SGHRS and CDR2 YFSETQ. Trimming cost V 0 bases and J 3 bases, with 11 bases left between them.

The chain recombines TRBV7-9 with TRBJ2-3; TRBD2 aligns across 7 bases. V was clipped by 2 bases and J by 3 bases; unmatched bases: 8. The germline V gene encodes CDR1 SEHNR and CDR2 FQNEAQ (reference sequence). The CDR3 sequence is 16 residues long. CDR3 amino acids: CASSLFGQGGTDTQYF. As DNA, the CDR3 is TGTGCCAGCAGCTTATTTGGCCAGGGAGGGACAGATACGCAGTATTTT.

The sample holds a few counts of this clone. V usage is TRBV20-1 and J usage is TRBJ1-5, with a possible D match to TRBD1 (5 bases). The CDR3 covers 11 residues. Trimming shortened V by 5 bases and J by 7 bases, and 9 bases separated the two germline ends. Germline-derived CDR1 and CDR2 are DFQATT and SNEGSKA (reference sequence). CDR3 region: CSASDRQPQHF. CDR3 DNA: TGCAGTGCTTCCGACAGACAGCCCCAGCATTTT.

This chain's CDR3 is CATTGRGLEEKLFF. For the CDR3, the DNA is TGTGCCACCACGGGGAGGGGATTAGAAGAAAAACTGTTTTTT. The genes are TRBV28 and TRBJ1-4; TRBD1 is a possible D gene (5 bases). From germline, CDR1 is MDHEN and CDR2 SYDVKM. The CDR3 extends over 14 amino acids. V was trimmed by 10 bases and J by 8 bases, leaving 20 bases between them.

This chain connects TRBV29-1 to TRBJ2-1; TRBD1 agrees at 9 bases. Per the germline V gene, CDR1 is SQVTM and CDR2 is ANQGSEA. Unmatched junction bases numbered 9, after V lost 3 bases and J lost 6 bases. The CDR3 runs to 15 residues. This CDR3 reads CSVDYDSGQGNEQFF. The DNA for the CDR3 is TGCAGCGTTGACTATGATTCGGGACAGGGCAATGAGCAGTTCTTC.

This clone was counted only a few times. The chain combines TRBV6-5 with TRBJ2-1; D is perhaps TRBD1 or TRBD2 (6 bases each). This CDR3 has 14 residues. Trimming took 5 bases from V and 12 from J, leaving 20 bases between them. Germline V gene lookup returns CDR1 MNHEY and CDR2 SVGAGI. CDR3 DNA sequence: TGTGCCAGCAGTCCCAGGGGCGGGGAGCAGGTGCAGTTCTTC. Its protein product is CASSPRGGEQVQFF.

V gene TRBV4-1 combines with J gene TRBJ2-1; D could derive from TRBD1 or TRBD2 (5 bases each). V was pared by 1 base and J by 6 bases, with 13 bases between. CDR1 and CDR2 (germline): MGHRA, YSYEKL. This CDR3 is built from 15 residues. For the CDR3, the DNA is TGCGCCAGCAGCCAAGCCGGCTTGAGGGGCAATGAGCAGTTCTTC. Translation gives CASSQAGLRGNEQFF.

The rearrangement joins TRBV19 to TRBJ2-1; D perhaps matches TRBD2 (7 bases). The CDR3 consists of 13 residues. Germline CDR1 LNHDA, CDR2 SQIVND (reference sequence). Trimming removed 5 bases from V and 9 bases from J, with 14 bases in between. The CDR3, as DNA: TGTGCCAGTAGTCTCCGGAGGGGGGGTGAGCAGTTCTTC. Translation: CASSLRRGGEQFF.

Only a few counts were recorded for this clone. Other nucleotide sequences in the sample specify the same CDR3. This rearrangement joins TRBV6-5 to TRBJ1-1; D unclear. The CDR3 length is 14 residues. The germline V and J ends were trimmed by 3 bases and 0 bases, with 8 bases remaining between them. In germline, CDR1 is MNHEY, CDR2 SVGAGI. The CDR3 region has the DNA TGTGCCAGCAGTTATGATGGGATGAACACTGAAGCTTTCTTT. Translated, it gives CASSYDGMNTEAFF.

J is TRBJ2-6 and V is TRBV19; no firm D call. Per the germline V gene, CDR1 is LNHDA and CDR2 is SQIVND (reference sequence). Trimming shortened V by 3 bases and J by 0 bases, and 9 bases separated the two germline ends. This CDR3 contains 16 residues. The CDR3 region has the DNA TGTGCCAGTAGTATTGCTTTGGGCTCTGGGGCCAACGTCCTGACTTTC. This codes for CASSIALGSGANVLTF.

The rearrangement joins TRBV9 to TRBJ2-1, with TRBD2 identical over 9 bases. The germline V gene has CDR1 SGDLS and CDR2 YYNGEE. The CDR3 covers 15 residues. With V trimmed by 3 bases and J by 8 bases, 9 bases remained unmatched. The CDR3 is CASSAVAGAPHEQFF. For the CDR3, the DNA is TGTGCCAGCAGCGCGGTAGCGGGAGCTCCTCATGAGCAGTTCTTC. Full variable domain (outside the CDR3, taken from reference TRBV9 and TRBJ2-1): DSGVTQTPKHLITATGQRVTLRCSPRSGDLSVYWYQQSLDQGLQFLIQYYNGEERAKGNILERFSAQQFPDLHSELNLSSLELGDSALYFCASSAVAGAPHEQFFGPGTRLTVL.

The rearrangement uses TRBV7-9 and TRBJ1-1, with TRBD1 matching over 11 bases. The CDR3 length is 16 residues. V gave up 4 bases and J gave up 1 base; unmatched junction bases: 5. Germline-derived CDR1 and CDR2 are SEHNR and FQNEAQ (reference sequence). The CDR3: CASSSVGQGENTEAFF. CDR3 sequence (DNA): TGTGCCAGCAGCTCCGTGGGACAGGGGGAGAACACTGAAGCTTTCTTT.

This sequence joins TRBV7-2 and TRBJ2-7; 13 nucleotides agree with TRBD2. CDR1 SGHTA and CDR2 FQGNSA come from the germline V gene. Trimming took 3 bases from V and 4 from J; bases not matched to a gene: 12. The CDR3 totals 18 residues. The CDR3 bases are TGTGCCAGCAGCTTCCCCGGACTAGCGGGGGCCCGCCTGTACGAGCAGTACTTC. It encodes CASSFPGLAGARLYEQYF.